The 21 T cell receptor beta chains in this list originate from one sample, sequenced in a study of CD8+CD57+ T cells in acquired aplastic anemia. The template used for profiling TCR beta VDJ and CDR3 was genomic DNA. TCRdb reprocessed the reads via MiXCR and lists one record per CDR3 protein. The data contain roughly 250,000 distinct CDR3 sequences, 82% of them singletons. Sequencing was done on patients that had shown CD8+CD57+ cell expansion by flow cytometry. The sequencing sample was made of sorted CD4+, CD8+, or CD8+CD57+ T cells (not recorded which) from PBMCs. Receptors originate from a human donor with aplastic anemia.

Points on this clonotype: Lacking the conserved final phenylalanine or tryptophan, this CDR3 likely reflects a read error. Because the CDR3's place on the DNA is in doubt, the DNA is left out and the CDR3 is given as listed by TCRdb. The rearrangement joins TRBV9 to TRBJ1-2. Germline V gene lookup returns CDR1 SGDLS and CDR2 YYNGEE. The CDR3 numbers 13 amino acids, ends counted. CDR3 protein: CASSEGSATQYFV.

About this clonotype itself: One end of the junction does not line up with germline, which may come from a read error. The chain is built from TRBV7-7 and TRBJ1-6; D might be TRBD1 (5 bases). The CDR3 length is 17 residues. Germline CDR1 is SSHAT and CDR2 is FNYEAQ (reference sequence). CDR3 sequence: CASSLAPGSTYEQPLHF. CDR3 DNA: TGTGCTAGCAGCTTAGCGCCAGGGTCAACCTACGAGCAGCCCCTCCACTTT.

The genes are TRBV7-9 and TRBJ2-3; D is possibly TRBD2 (6 bases). The germline gives CDR1 SEHNR, CDR2 FQNEAQ (reference sequence). The CDR3 is 13 amino acids. V shed 8 bases and J shed 15 bases, with 24 bases lying between them. The DNA for the CDR3 is TGTGCCAGCGGCGACGGGGGAAGCGGTACGAACTATTTT. This codes for CASGDGGSGTNYF.

This clonotype was seen many times. The V call is TRBV11-3, the J call TRBJ2-3; D unresolved. V was cut by 1 base and J by 6 bases, with 11 bases left in between. Germline lookup yields CDR1 SGHNT and CDR2 YENEEA. This CDR3 spans 14 amino acids. DNA for the CDR3: TGTGCCAGCAGCTTAGCTCTAGGTCCCGATACGCAGTATTTT. Translating gives CASSLALGPDTQYF.

The chain uses TRBV7-9 and TRBJ2-3, with 9 bases that match TRBD2. The germline gives CDR1 SEHNR, CDR2 FQNEAQ (reference sequence). The CDR3 runs 14 residues. V shed 1 base and J 15 bases; nucleotides not matched to a gene: 11. The CDR3, as DNA: TGTGCCAGCAGCTTAGAAAGAAGCGGGGGGAGCCATTATTTT. The encoded protein is CASSLERSGGSHYF.

The chain couples TRBV10-3 to TRBJ2-7, with D perhaps TRBD1 (6 bases). Germline CDR1 and CDR2: ENHRY and SYGVKD. The V end was cut by 0 bases, the J end by 3 bases, with 12 bases between. This CDR3 region has 15 residues. DNA of the CDR3: TGTGCCATCAGTGAGTCACAGGGTAGTAGCTACGAGCAGTACTTC. Protein product: CAISESQGSSYEQYF.

Of note for this clonotype: One junction end does not reproduce the germline sequence, and a read error may be involved. The CDR3 DNA reads TGTGCCAGCAGCTTAGCCGAGACAGGCACGCAGTATTTTTTC. It is translated as CASSLAETGTQYFF. The rearrangement links TRBV7-6 to TRBJ2-7; tentatively, D is TRBD1 (6 bases). Germline values: CDR1 SGHVS, CDR2 FNYEAQ. There are 14 residues in the CDR3.

This clonotype showed up just once. CDR3 sequence: CASSIQRQFGYEQYF. The CDR3 DNA sequence: TGTGCCAGTAGTATCCAACGACAGTTCGGGTACGAGCAGTACTTC. The chain has TRBV19 and TRBJ2-7, with a possible D match to TRBD1 (5 bases). The CDR3 totals 15 residues. Per germline, CDR1 LNHDA and CDR2 SQIVND (reference sequence). Between the trimmed V and J ends, which lost 3 bases and 4 bases, there was a span of 16 bases.

The J gene is TRBJ1-3, the V gene TRBV11-3, with no clear D. The CDR3 loop spans 14 amino acids. Germline CDR1 SGHNT, CDR2 YENEEA. Trimming cost V 1 base and J 4 bases, with 8 bases left between them. The CDR3 reads CASSLGLTGNTIYF. CDR3 DNA sequence: TGTGCCAGCAGCTTAGGTCTGACAGGAAACACCATATATTTT.

As regards this clonotype: At one of its ends the junction is not consistent with the germline gene, which may arise from a read error. V and J are TRBV7-9 and TRBJ2-5; perhaps TRBD1 as D (6 bases). The CDR3 is 14 amino acids. CDR1 and CDR2 from the germline V gene are SEHNR and FQNEAQ (reference sequence). DNA of the CDR3: TGTGCCAGCAGCATGGGGGCCGGCGGCGATAATTCACCCTTC. Translated, it gives CASSMGAGGDNSPF.

A note on this clonotype: Being one base from a much bigger clone, this may be a read error. The rearrangement links TRBV7-9 to TRBJ2-5, with D hard to call. The length of the CDR3 is 14 residues. V was shortened by 1 base and J by 4 bases, with 10 bases between the two germline ends. Germline V gene sequence: CDR1 SEHNR, CDR2 FQNEAQ (reference sequence). The CDR3 sequence is CASSLGSDRETQYF. For the CDR3, the DNA is TGTGCCAGCAGCTTAGGGTCAGACCGAGAGACCCAGTACTTC.

With regard to this clonotype: The CDR3 carries no conserved terminal phenylalanine or tryptophan, so it likely arises from a read error. The DNA is omitted, as the CDR3 cannot be located on it reliably, and the CDR3 follows TCRdb's listing. The V gene is TRBV11-1, the J gene TRBJ2-4. The CDR3 has 12 amino acids, counting both end residues. From germline, CDR1 is SGHAT and CDR2 FQDESV (reference sequence). This chain's CDR3 is CASSVAGSLHKQ.

The chain couples TRBV9 to TRBJ2-7; no reliable D call. The CDR3 sequence is 13 residues long. The germline V gene has CDR1 SGDLS and CDR2 YYNGEE. The CDR3 region is CASGRAGNYQHFV. The CDR3 DNA is TGTGCCAGCGGCCGAGCTGGGAACTACCAGCACTTCGTC.

This clonotype was seen more than once but under ten times. The chain joins TRBV7-8 to TRBJ2-3, with D maybe TRBD2 (6 bases). Trimming removed 0 bases from V and 12 bases from J, with 22 bases in between. Germline-derived CDR1 and CDR2 are SGHVS and FQNEAQ. CDR3 size: 16 residues. Here the CDR3 reads CASSLAGGGDTHYQYF. The DNA of the CDR3 is TGTGCCAGCAGCTTAGCGGGAGGTGGCGATACGCATTATCAGTATTTT. Combining the CDR3 with reference TRBV7-8 and TRBJ2-3 gives the whole variable domain GAGVSQSPRYKVAKRGQDVALRCDPISGHVSLFWYQQALGQGPEFLTYFQNEAQLDKSGLPSDRFFAERPEGSVSTLKIQRTQQEDSAVYLCASSLAGGGDTHYQYFGPGTRLTVL.

The chain combines TRBV7-3 with TRBJ2-2, with 9 positions matching TRBD1. CDR3 length equals 15 residues. Germline V gene data show CDR1 as SGHTA and CDR2 as FQGTGA. V shed 4 bases, J shed 7 bases, and the junction held 7 bases outside the gene matches. DNA of the CDR3: TGTGCCAGCAGCTATACAGGGGGCGTCTGCGGGGAGCTGTTTTTT. Its translation: CASSYTGGVCGELFF.

The chain employs TRBV20-1 and TRBJ1-2; a possible D gene is TRBD1 (5 bases). Germline lookup yields CDR1 DFQATT and CDR2 SNEGSKA (reference sequence). V was cut by 4 bases and J by 9 bases, with 15 bases left in between. This CDR3 has 12 residues. The CDR3 region has the DNA TGCAGTGCTAACGAGGGGAGTTTTAGCTACACCTTC. Translating it yields CSANEGSFSYTF.

Details on this clonotype: A junction end diverges from the germline sequence, so it may reflect a read error. This chain joins TRBV7-9 and TRBJ1-1; D possibly corresponds to TRBD1 (5 bases). Germline V gene data show CDR1 as SEHNR and CDR2 as FQNEAQ (reference sequence). CDR3 size: 14 residues. CDR3 in amino acids: CASSFQRGGGEDYF. The CDR3 DNA is TGTGCCAGCAGCTTTCAGAGAGGCGGGGGGGAAGATTACTTT.

The genes are TRBV10-3 and TRBJ1-2; D possibly corresponds to TRBD1 (6 bases). V lost 3 bases to trimming and J lost 4 bases, with 12 bases between them. Germline V CDR1 and CDR2: ENHRY, SYGVKD. The CDR3 has 14 amino acids. The DNA for the CDR3 is TGTGCCATCAGTGAAAGCAGGGGTATCTATGGCTACACCTTC. This encodes CAISESRGIYGYTF.

V usage is TRBV5-4 and J usage is TRBJ2-1; TRBD2 agrees at 7 bases. From germline, CDR1 is SGHNT and CDR2 YYREEE (reference sequence). The CDR3 is made up of 14 amino acids. V trimming: 2 bases; J trimming: 3 bases; junction bases outside the gene matches: 2. The CDR3 loop reads CASSFTSVYNEQFF. Here the CDR3 DNA reads TGTGCCAGCAGCTTTACTAGCGTCTACAATGAGCAGTTCTTC.

This clonotype has a single count. The genes are TRBV11-3 and TRBJ2-3; possibly TRBD1 for D (6 bases). The CDR3 is 16 residues long. The V end lost 4 bases, the J end lost 2 bases, and 16 bases lay between the germline ends. The germline V gene encodes CDR1 SGHNT and CDR2 YENEEA. The CDR3 bases are TGTGCCAGCAGCTCAGATCCAGGGGATCACACAGATACGCAGTATTTT. It is translated as CASSSDPGDHTDTQYF.

The rearrangement links TRBV5-1 to TRBJ2-1, with unresolved D. The germline V gene encodes CDR1 SGHRS and CDR2 YFSETQ. CDR3 length: 13 residues. V lost 0 bases to trimming and J lost 6 bases, with 7 bases between them. CDR3 DNA sequence: TGCGCCAGCAGCTTGGATCTTACCAATGAGCAGTTCTTC. Encoded protein: CASSLDLTNEQFF. Using reference TRBV5-1 and TRBJ2-1 for the parts outside the CDR3, the full variable domain is KAGVTQTPRYLIKTRGQQVTLSCSPISGHRSVSWYQQTPGQGLQFLFEYFSETQRNKGNFPGRFSGRQFSNSRSEMNVSTLELGDSALYLCASSLDLTNEQFFGPGTRLTVL.